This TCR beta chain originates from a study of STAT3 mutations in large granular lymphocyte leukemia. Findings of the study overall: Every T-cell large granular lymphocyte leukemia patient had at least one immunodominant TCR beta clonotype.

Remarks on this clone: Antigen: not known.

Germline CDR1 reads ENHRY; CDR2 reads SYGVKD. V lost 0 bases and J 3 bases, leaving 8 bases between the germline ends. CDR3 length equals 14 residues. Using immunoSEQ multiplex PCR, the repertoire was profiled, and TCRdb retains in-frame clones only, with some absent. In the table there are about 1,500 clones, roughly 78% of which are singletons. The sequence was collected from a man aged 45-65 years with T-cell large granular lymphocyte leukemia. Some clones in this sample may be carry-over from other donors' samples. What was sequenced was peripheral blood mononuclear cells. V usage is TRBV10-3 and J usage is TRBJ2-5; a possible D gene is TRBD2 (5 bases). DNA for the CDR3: TGTGCCATCAGTGAGTCGAGCGGAAAAGAGACCCAGTACTTC. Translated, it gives CAISESSGKETQYF.